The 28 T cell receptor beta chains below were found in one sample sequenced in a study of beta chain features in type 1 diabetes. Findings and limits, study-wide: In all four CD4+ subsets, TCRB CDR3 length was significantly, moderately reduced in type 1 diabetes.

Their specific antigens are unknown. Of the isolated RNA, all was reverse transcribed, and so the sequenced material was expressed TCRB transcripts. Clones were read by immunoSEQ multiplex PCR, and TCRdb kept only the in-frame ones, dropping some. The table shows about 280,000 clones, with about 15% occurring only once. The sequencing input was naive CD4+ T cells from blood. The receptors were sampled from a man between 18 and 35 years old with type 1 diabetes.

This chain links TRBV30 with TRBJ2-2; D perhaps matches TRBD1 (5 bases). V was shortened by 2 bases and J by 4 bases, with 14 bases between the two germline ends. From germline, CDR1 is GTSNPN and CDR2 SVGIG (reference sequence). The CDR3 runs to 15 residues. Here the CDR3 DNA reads TGTGCCTGGAGTAAGTCGGCAGGGTTCACCGGGGAGCTGTTTTTT. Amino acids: CAWSKSAGFTGELFF. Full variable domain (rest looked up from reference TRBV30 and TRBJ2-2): SQTIHQWPATLVQPVGSPLSLECTVEGTSNPNLYWYRQAAGRGLQLLFYSVGIGQISSEVPQNLSASRPQDRQFILSSKKLLLSDSGFYLCAWSKSAGFTGELFFGEGSRLTVL.

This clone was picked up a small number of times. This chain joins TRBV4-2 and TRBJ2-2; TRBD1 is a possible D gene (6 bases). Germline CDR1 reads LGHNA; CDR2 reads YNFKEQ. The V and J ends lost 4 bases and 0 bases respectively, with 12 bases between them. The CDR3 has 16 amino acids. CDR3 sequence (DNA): TGTGCCAGCAGCCCCCAGGGGTACCCGAACACCGGGGAGCTGTTTTTT. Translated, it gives CASSPQGYPNTGELFF.

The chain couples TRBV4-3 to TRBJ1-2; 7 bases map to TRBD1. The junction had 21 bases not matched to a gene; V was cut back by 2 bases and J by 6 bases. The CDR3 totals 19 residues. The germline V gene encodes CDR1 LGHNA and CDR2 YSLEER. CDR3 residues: CASSQSWRRGRKQYDGYTF. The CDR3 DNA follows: TGCGCCAGCAGCCAATCCTGGAGGAGGGGGCGGAAACAGTATGATGGCTACACCTTC.

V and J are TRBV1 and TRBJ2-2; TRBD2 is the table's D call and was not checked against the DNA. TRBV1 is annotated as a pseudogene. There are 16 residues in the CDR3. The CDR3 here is CTSSQVVAGGDGELFF. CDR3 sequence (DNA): TGCACCAGCAGCCAAGTAGTAGCGGGAGGCGACGGGGAGCTGTTTTTT.

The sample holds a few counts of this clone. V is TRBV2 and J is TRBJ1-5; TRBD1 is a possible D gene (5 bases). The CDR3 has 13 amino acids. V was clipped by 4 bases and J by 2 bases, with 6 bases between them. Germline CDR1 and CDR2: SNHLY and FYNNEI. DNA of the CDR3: TGTGCCAGCAGTGCAGGGCGCAATCAGCCCCAGCATTTT. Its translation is CASSAGRNQPQHF.

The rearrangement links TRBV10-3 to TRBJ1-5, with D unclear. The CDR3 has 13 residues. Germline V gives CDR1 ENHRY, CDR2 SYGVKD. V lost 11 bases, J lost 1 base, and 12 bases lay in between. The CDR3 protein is CAARGDSNQPQHF. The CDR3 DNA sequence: TGTGCCGCACGGGGAGACAGCAATCAGCCCCAGCATTTT.

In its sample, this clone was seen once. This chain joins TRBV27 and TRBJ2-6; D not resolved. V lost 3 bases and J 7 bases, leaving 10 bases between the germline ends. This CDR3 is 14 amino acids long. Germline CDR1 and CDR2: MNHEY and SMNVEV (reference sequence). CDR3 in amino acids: CASSLELRANVLTF. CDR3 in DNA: TGTGCCAGCAGTTTGGAGCTCCGTGCCAACGTCCTGACTTTC.

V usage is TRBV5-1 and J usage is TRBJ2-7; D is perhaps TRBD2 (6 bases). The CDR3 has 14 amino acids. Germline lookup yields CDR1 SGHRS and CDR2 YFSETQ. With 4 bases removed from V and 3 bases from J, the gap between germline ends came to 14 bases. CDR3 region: CASSLLSGHYEQYF. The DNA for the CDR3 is TGCGCCAGCAGCCTTCTTAGCGGACACTACGAGCAGTACTTC.

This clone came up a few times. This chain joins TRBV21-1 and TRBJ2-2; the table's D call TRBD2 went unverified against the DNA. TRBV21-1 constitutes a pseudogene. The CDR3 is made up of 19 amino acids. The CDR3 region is CASSEKKAKLEDLSGELFF. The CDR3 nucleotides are TGTGCCAGCAGCGAAAAAAAGGCCAAACTAGAGGACCTGTCCGGGGAGCTGTTTTTT.

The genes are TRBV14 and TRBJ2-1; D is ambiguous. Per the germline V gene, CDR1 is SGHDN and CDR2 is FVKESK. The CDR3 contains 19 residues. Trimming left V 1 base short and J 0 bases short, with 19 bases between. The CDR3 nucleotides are TGTGCCAGCAGCCAAGGGTCCCCTGCGATAGATAGCTCCTACAATGAGCAGTTCTTC. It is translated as CASSQGSPAIDSSYNEQFF.

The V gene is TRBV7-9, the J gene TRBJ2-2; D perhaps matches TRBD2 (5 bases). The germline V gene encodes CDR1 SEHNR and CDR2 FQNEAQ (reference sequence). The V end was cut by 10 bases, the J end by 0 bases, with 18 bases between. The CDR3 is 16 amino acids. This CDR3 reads CATLGNPAANTGELFF. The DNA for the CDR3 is TGTGCCACCCTGGGGAATCCAGCGGCGAACACCGGGGAGCTGTTTTTT.

The CDR3 nucleotides read TGTGCCAGCAGTCCGCAAGTACCGGGACAGGGAAAGGAGACCCAGTACTTC. Translation gives CASSPQVPGQGKETQYF. The chain combines TRBV28 with TRBJ2-5; 9 nucleotides align to TRBD1. The ends lost 5 bases at V and 5 bases at J; junction bases unmatched: 15. The CDR3 loop spans 17 amino acids. In germline, CDR1 is MDHEN, CDR2 SYDVKM.

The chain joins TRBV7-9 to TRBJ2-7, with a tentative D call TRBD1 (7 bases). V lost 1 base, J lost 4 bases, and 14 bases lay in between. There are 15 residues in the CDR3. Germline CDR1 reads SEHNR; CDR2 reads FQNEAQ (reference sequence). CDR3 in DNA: TGTGCCAGCAGCTTAGTTCCAGGGGGGAGGTACGAGCAGTACTTC. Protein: CASSLVPGGRYEQYF.

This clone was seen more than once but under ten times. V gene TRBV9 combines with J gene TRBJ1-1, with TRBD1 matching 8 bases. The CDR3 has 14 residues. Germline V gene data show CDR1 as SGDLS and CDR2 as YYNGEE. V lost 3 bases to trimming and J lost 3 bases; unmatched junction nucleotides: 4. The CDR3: CASSEGQAYTEAFF. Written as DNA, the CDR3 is TGTGCCAGCAGCGAGGGACAGGCATACACTGAAGCTTTCTTT.

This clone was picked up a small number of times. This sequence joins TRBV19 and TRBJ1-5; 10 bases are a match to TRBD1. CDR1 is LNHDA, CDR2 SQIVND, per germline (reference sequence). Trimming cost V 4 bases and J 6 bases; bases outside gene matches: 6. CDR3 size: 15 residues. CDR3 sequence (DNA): TGTGCCAGTAGTACCGGGACAGGGGCCCCTCAGCCCCAGCATTTT. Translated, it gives CASSTGTGAPQPQHF.

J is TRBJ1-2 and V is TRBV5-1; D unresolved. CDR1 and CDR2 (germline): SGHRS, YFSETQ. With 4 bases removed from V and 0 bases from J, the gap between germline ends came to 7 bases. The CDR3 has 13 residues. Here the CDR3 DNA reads TGCGCCAGCAGCCAAAGAGCTAACTATGGCTACACCTTC. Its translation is CASSQRANYGYTF.

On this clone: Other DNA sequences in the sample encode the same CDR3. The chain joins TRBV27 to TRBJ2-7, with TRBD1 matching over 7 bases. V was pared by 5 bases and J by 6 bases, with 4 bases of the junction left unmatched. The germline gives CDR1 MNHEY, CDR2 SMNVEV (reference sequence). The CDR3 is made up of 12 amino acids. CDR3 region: CASSDRVGEQYF. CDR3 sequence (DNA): TGTGCCAGCAGTGACAGGGTGGGCGAGCAGTACTTC.

The DNA of the CDR3 is TGTGCCAGCAGCCGCTCTAGCGGGGACCTCCTGGAGACCCAGTACTTC. Residues: CASSRSSGDLLETQYF. The chain couples TRBV14 to TRBJ2-5; 9 nucleotides line up with TRBD2. This CDR3 region has 16 residues. CDR1 is SGHDN and CDR2 is FVKESK in the germline V gene. V shed 4 bases, J shed 5 bases, and the junction held 11 bases outside the gene matches.

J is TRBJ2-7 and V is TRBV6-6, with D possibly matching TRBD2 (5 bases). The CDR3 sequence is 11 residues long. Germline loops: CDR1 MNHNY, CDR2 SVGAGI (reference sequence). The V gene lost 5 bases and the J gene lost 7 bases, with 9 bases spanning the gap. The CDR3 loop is CASSVPGEQYF. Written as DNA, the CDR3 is TGTGCCAGCAGTGTTCCGGGGGAGCAGTACTTC.

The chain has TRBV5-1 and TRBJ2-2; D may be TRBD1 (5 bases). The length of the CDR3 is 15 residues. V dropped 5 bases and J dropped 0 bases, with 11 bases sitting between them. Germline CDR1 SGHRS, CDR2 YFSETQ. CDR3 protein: CASRELGANTGELFF. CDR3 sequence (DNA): TGCGCCAGCAGAGAATTAGGGGCGAACACCGGGGAGCTGTTTTTT.

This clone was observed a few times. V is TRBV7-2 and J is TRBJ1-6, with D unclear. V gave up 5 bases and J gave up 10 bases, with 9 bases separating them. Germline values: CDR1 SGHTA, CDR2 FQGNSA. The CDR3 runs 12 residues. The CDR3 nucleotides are TGTGCCAGCAGCCCCACACGATCACCCCTCCACTTT. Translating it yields CASSPTRSPLHF.

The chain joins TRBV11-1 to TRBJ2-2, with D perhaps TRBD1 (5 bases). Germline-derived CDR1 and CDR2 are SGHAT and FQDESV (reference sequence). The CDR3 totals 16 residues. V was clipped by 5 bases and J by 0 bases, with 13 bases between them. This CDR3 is CASSPFRTPNTGELFF. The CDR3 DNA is TGTGCCAGCAGCCCGTTCAGGACACCGAACACCGGGGAGCTGTTTTTT.

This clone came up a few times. The CDR3 reads CSVEDQHVRTSGGAPGELFF. The CDR3 nucleotides are TGCAGCGTTGAAGATCAGCATGTCCGGACTAGCGGGGGGGCCCCCGGGGAGCTGTTTTTT. The chain combines TRBV29-1 with TRBJ2-2, with 15 bases that match TRBD2. J gave up 6 bases and V 0 bases, and 14 bases lay outside the gene matches. The CDR3 runs to 20 residues. Germline assignment: CDR1 SQVTM and CDR2 ANQGSEA.

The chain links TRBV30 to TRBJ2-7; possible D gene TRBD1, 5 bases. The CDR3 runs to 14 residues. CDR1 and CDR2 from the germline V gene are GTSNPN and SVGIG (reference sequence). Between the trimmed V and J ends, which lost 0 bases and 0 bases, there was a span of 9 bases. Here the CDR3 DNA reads TGTGCCTGGAGTGTACAGGCCACCTCCTACGAGCAGTACTTC. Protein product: CAWSVQATSYEQYF.

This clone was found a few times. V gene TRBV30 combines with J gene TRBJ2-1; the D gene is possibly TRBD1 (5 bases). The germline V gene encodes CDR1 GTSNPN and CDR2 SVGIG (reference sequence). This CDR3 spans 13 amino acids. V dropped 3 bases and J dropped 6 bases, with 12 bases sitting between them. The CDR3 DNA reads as TGTGCCTGGAGCCCAGGGTTCTTCAATGAGCAGTTCTTC. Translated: CAWSPGFFNEQFF.

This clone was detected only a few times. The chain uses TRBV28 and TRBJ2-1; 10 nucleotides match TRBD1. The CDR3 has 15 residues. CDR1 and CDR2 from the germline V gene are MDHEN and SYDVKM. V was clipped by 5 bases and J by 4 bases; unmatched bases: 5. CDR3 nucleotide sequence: TGTGCCAGCAGTCCCCGGGGACAGGGGTACAATGAGCAGTTCTTC. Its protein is CASSPRGQGYNEQFF.

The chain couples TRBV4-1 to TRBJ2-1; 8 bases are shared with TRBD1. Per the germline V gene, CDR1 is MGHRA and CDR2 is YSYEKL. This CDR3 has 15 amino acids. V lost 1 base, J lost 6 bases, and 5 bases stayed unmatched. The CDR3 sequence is CASSQVWGQVNEQFF. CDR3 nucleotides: TGCGCCAGCAGCCAAGTATGGGGACAGGTCAATGAGCAGTTCTTC.

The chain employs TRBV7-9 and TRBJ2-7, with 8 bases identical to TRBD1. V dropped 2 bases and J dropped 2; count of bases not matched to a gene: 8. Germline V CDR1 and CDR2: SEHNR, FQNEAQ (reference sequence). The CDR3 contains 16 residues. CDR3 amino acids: CASSLKRDRRAYEQYF. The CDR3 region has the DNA TGTGCCAGCAGCTTAAAACGGGACAGGAGAGCCTACGAGCAGTACTTC.